This is a list of T cell receptor beta chains from one sample in a study of regulatory T cells in long-lasting Graves disease. One entry per CDR3 protein, called by TCRdb with MiXCR from the multiplex PCR reads. The data show some 330,000 distinct CDR3 sequences, with 20% to 25% seen just once and roughly a quarter held by the top ten. The material sequenced was peripheral blood mononuclear cells (PBMCs), taken when the disease was refractory, from a patient treated with antithyroid drugs. The receptors shown here come from a middle-aged woman with Graves disease. Both conserved end residues are part of each CDR3.

V gene: TRBV24-1; J gene: TRBJ2-2; CDR3 protein: CATSDSRDTGELFF
V gene: TRBV12-3/TRBV12-4; J gene: TRBJ2-2; CDR3 protein: CASRGLGKWGELFF
V gene: TRBV6-1; J gene: TRBJ1-2; CDR3 protein: CASSEGQGGYTF
V gene: TRBV6-2/TRBV6-3; J gene: TRBJ2-7; CDR3 protein: CASSDGQGHEQYF
V gene: TRBV3-1; J gene: TRBJ2-1; CDR3 protein: CASSQDFAVYNEQFF
V gene: TRBV29-1; J gene: TRBJ1-1; CDR3 protein: CSVEDHTEAFF
V gene: TRBV19; J gene: TRBJ2-7; CDR3 protein: CASSLSGTRSYEQYF
V gene: TRBV3-1; J gene: TRBJ2-7; CDR3 protein: CASSPPGLAGGEQYF
V gene: TRBV6-1; J gene: TRBJ2-5; CDR3 protein: CASSQYFQRMEETQYF
V gene: TRBV20-1; J gene: TRBJ2-1; CDR3 protein: CSARESRRAYNEQFF
V gene: TRBV12-3/TRBV12-4; J gene: TRBJ1-2; CDR3 protein: CASSFDGRRGYTF
V gene: TRBV20-1; J gene: TRBJ2-5; CDR3 protein: CSASGRPRETQYF
V gene: TRBV9; J gene: TRBJ2-5; CDR3 protein: CASSVGALAIKETQYF
V gene: TRBV7-9; J gene: TRBJ1-1; CDR3 protein: CASSQTLIRTGVNTEAFF
V gene: TRBV28; J gene: TRBJ2-7; CDR3 protein: CASGLTGVGEQYF
V gene: TRBV5-1; J gene: TRBJ1-1; CDR3 protein: CASSFTGTANTEAFF
V gene: TRBV27; J gene: TRBJ1-3; CDR3 protein: CASQRTASSGDTIYF
V gene: TRBV7-9; J gene: TRBJ2-3; CDR3 protein: CASSLDRVEDTQYF
V gene: TRBV7-2; J gene: TRBJ2-6; CDR3 protein: CASMRKAYSGANVLTF
V gene: TRBV20-1; J gene: TRBJ2-7; CDR3 protein: CSARAGTGFGSSYEQYF
V gene: TRBV18; J gene: TRBJ1-1; CDR3 protein: CASSRPNTEAFF
V gene: TRBV5-1; J gene: TRBJ1-1; CDR3 protein: CASRDGGRSEAFF
V gene: TRBV7-2; J gene: TRBJ1-4; CDR3 protein: CASGYQQGQINEKLFF
V gene: TRBV5-1; J gene: TRBJ1-1; CDR3 protein: CASSLRGPGLILNTEAFF
V gene: TRBV20-1; J gene: TRBJ2-7; CDR3 protein: CSAPRPEFTYEQYF
V gene: TRBV12-3/TRBV12-4; J gene: TRBJ1-1; CDR3 protein: CASRRQANTEAFF
V gene: TRBV19; J gene: TRBJ1-5; CDR3 protein: CASQGQLSNQPQHF
V gene: TRBV27; J gene: TRBJ2-1; CDR3 protein: CASSLELGHRLAGNEQFF
V gene: TRBV6-1; J gene: TRBJ2-2; CDR3 protein: CASKASYTGELFF
V gene: TRBV28; J gene: TRBJ1-1; CDR3 protein: CASSSLIKNTEAFF
V gene: TRBV13; J gene: TRBJ2-5; CDR3 protein: CASSPPWTGPGGETQYF
V gene: TRBV7-9; J gene: TRBJ2-5; CDR3 protein: CASSLVRGRMETQYF
V gene: TRBV5-1; J gene: TRBJ1-6; CDR3 protein: CASSLVSGQGIGSPLHF
V gene: TRBV6-5; J gene: TRBJ2-1; CDR3 protein: CASSYSRTGTGDHRYNEQFF
V gene: TRBV6-5; J gene: TRBJ2-7; CDR3 protein: CASSYSQGVKTYEQYF
V gene: TRBV12-3/TRBV12-4; J gene: TRBJ2-1; CDR3 protein: CASSSQTSGRVNEQFF
V gene: TRBV7-3; J gene: TRBJ1-2; CDR3 protein: CASSTGQNYGYTF
V gene: TRBV6-1; J gene: TRBJ2-6; CDR3 protein: CASMPGANVLTF
V gene: TRBV27; J gene: TRBJ1-1; CDR3 protein: CASSKAGAFTEAFF
V gene: TRBV2; J gene: TRBJ2-3; CDR3 protein: CASSAQGVTDTQYF
V gene: TRBV29-1; J gene: TRBJ2-1; CDR3 protein: CSVVAGNSYNEQFF
V gene: TRBV12-3/TRBV12-4; J gene: TRBJ2-6; CDR3 protein: CASKGGQGPSGANVLTF
V gene: TRBV7-9; J gene: TRBJ2-3; CDR3 protein: CASSLFLRPGQGRQTQYF
V gene: TRBV11-2; J gene: TRBJ1-1; CDR3 protein: CASSLSMGGTEAFF
V gene: TRBV7-9; J gene: TRBJ2-3; CDR3 protein: CASSFYWSTDTQYF
V gene: TRBV20-1; J gene: TRBJ2-1; CDR3 protein: CSARGDRGRSFEQFF